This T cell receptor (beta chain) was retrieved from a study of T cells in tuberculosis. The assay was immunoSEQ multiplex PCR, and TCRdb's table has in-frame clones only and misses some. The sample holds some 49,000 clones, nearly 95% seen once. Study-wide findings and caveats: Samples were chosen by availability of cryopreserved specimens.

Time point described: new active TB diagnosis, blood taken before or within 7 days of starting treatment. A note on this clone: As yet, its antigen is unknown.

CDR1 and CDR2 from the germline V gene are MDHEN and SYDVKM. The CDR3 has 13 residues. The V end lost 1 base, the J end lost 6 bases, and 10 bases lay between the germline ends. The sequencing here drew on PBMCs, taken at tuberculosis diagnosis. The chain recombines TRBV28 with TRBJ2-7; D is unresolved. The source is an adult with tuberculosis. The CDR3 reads CASSLSQVTEQYF. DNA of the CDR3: TGTGCCAGCAGTTTATCTCAGGTCACCGAGCAGTACTTC.